This T cell receptor (beta chain) was captured by sequencing in a study of high-grade serous ovarian cancer treatment subgroups. Tumor samples were taken before definitive surgery or chemotherapy. Sequenced by immunoSEQ multiplex PCR; TCRdb stores in-frame clones only, minus some. The sample contains thousands of clones, 78% of which appear only once. Whole-study findings and limits: Spatial context was lost because tumors were sequenced in bulk.

To note about this clone: Its antigen is currently unknown.

The CDR3 has 15 amino acids. Germline V gives CDR1 SGHTA, CDR2 FQGTGA. V lost 5 bases, J lost 0 bases, and 11 bases lay in between. The TCR comes from a human donor with high-grade serous ovarian cancer. V usage is TRBV7-3 and J usage is TRBJ2-1; possible D gene TRBD2, 6 bases. Material for sequencing was tumor tissue. The CDR3 region has the DNA TGTGCCAGCAGCCCGGGGACTTTCTCCTACAATGAGCAGTTCTTC. Protein sequence: CASSPGTFSYNEQFF.